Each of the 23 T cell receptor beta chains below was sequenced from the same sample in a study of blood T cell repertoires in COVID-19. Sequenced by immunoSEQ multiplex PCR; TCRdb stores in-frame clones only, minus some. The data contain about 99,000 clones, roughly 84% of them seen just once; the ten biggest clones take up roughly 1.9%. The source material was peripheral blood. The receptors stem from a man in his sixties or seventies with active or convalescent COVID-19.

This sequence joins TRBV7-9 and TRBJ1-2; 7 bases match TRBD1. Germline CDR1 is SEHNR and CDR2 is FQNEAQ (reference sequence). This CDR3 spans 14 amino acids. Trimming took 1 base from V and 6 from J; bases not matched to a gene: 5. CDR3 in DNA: TGTGCCAGCAGCTTAGACAGGGGTGTTGATGGCTACACCTTC. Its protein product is CASSLDRGVDGYTF.

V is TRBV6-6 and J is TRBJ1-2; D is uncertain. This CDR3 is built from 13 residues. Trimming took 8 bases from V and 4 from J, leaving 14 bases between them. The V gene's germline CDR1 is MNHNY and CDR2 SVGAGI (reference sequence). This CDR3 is CASGAAAAYGYTF. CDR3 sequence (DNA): TGTGCCAGCGGAGCCGCGGCGGCCTATGGCTACACCTTC.

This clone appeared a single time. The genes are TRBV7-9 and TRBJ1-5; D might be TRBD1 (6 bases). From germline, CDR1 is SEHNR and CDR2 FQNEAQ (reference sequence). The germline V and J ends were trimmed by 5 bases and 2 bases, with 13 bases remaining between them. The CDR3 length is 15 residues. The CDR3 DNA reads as TGTGCCAGCAGCAGGGGGGGGGAAGGCAATCAGCCCCAGCATTTT. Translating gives CASSRGGEGNQPQHF.

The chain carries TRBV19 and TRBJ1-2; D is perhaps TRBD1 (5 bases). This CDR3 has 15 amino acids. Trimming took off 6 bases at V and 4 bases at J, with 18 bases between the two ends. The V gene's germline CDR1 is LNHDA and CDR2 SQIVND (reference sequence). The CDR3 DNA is TGTGCCAGTAGGCGGGGCAAACAATCGGGCTATGGCTACACCTTC. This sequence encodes CASRRGKQSGYGYTF.

CDR3: CASSLTSGGQNTQYF. CDR3 DNA: TGTGCCAGTAGTCTCACTAGCGGGGGACAAAATACGCAGTATTTT. The chain uses TRBV19 and TRBJ2-3; 11 bases fit TRBD2. Germline V CDR1 and CDR2: LNHDA, SQIVND (reference sequence). CDR3 length equals 15 residues. Germline trimming cut 5 bases from V and 7 bases from J; bases unmatched to any gene: 8.

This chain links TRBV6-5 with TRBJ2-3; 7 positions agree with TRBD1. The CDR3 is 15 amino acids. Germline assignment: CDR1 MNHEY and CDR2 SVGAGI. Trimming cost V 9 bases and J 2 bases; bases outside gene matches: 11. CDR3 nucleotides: TGTGCCAGTTGCTATGGGGGACAGCTCACAGATACGCAGTATTTT. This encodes CASCYGGQLTDTQYF.

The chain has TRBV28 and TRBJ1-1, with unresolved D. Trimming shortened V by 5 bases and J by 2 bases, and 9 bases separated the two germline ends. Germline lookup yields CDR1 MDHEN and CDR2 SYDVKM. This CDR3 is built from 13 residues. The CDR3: CASSPTANTEAFF. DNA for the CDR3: TGTGCCAGCAGTCCAACAGCCAACACTGAAGCTTTCTTT.

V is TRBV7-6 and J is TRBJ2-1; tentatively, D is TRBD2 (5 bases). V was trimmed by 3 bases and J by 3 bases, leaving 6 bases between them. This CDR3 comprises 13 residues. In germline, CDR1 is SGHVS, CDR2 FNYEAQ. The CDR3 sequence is CASSLGSYNEQFF. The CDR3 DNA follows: TGTGCCAGCAGCTTGGGGAGCTACAATGAGCAGTTCTTC.

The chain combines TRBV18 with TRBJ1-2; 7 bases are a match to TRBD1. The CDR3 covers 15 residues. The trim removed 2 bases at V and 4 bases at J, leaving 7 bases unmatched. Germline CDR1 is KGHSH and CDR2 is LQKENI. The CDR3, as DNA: TGTGCCAGCTCACCATCAATGACAGGGACCTATGGCTACACCTTC. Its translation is CASSPSMTGTYGYTF. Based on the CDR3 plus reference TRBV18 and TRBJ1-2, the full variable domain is NAGVMQNPRHLVRRRGQEARLRCSPMKGHSHVYWYRQLPEEGLKFMVYLQKENIIDESGMPKERFSAEFPKEGPSILRIQQVVRGDSAAYFCASSPSMTGTYGYTFGSGTRLTVV.

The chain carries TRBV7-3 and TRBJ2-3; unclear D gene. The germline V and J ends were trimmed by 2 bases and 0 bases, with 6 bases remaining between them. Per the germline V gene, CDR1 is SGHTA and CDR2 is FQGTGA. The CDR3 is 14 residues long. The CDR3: CASSLGLSTDTQYF. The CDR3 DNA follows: TGTGCCAGCAGCTTAGGGCTTAGCACAGATACGCAGTATTTT.

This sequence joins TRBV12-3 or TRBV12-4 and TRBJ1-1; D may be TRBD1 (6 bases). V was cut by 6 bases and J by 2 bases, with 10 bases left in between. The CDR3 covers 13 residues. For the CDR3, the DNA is TGTGCCAGCAGGATAGGGGGTAACACTGAAGCTTTCTTT. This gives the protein CASRIGGNTEAFF.

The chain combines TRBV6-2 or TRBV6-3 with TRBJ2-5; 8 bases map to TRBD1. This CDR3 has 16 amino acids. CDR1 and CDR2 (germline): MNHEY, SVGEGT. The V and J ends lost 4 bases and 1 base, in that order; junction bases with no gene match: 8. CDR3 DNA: TGTGCCAGCAGTTCGAGGACAGGGCCCTTCCAAGAGACCCAGTACTTC. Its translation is CASSSRTGPFQETQYF.

CDR3 in amino acids: CASSLRDRQGFEQFF. Written as DNA, the CDR3 is TGTGCCAGCAGTTTACGAGATCGACAGGGGTTTGAGCAGTTCTTC. J is TRBJ2-1 and V is TRBV27, with 8 bases lining up with TRBD1. With 2 bases clipped from V and 9 bases from J, the junction kept 9 bases outside the gene matches. CDR3 length: 15 amino acids. CDR1 is MNHEY and CDR2 is SMNVEV in the germline V gene (reference sequence).

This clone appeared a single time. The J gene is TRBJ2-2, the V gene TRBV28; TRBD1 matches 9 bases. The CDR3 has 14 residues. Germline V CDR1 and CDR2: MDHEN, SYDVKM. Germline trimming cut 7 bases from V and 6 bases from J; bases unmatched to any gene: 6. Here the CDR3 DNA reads TGTGCCAGCACCCGGGACAGGGTAGCCGGGGAGCTGTTTTTT. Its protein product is CASTRDRVAGELFF.

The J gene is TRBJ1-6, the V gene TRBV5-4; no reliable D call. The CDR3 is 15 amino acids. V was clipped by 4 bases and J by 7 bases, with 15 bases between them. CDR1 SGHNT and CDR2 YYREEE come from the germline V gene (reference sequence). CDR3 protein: CASSIDGNGNSPLHF. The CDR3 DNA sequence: TGTGCCAGCAGCATCGACGGGAATGGCAATTCACCCCTCCACTTT.

The CDR3: CASSVSSPRLSGNTIYF. The CDR3 DNA follows: TGCGCCAGCAGCGTTAGTTCCCCCAGGCTCTCTGGAAACACCATATATTTT. The rearrangement joins TRBV4-1 to TRBJ1-3; D unclear. Germline V gene data show CDR1 as MGHRA and CDR2 as YSYEKL. This CDR3 spans 17 amino acids. V was clipped by 5 bases and J by 0 bases, with 17 bases between them.

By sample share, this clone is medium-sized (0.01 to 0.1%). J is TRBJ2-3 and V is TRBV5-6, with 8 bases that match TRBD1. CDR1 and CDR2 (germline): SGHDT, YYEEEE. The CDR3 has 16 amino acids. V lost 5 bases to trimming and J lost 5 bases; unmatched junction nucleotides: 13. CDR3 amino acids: CASSLPLRGLGDTQYF. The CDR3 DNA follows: TGTGCCAGCAGTTTGCCCCTCAGGGGGCTGGGAGATACGCAGTATTTT.

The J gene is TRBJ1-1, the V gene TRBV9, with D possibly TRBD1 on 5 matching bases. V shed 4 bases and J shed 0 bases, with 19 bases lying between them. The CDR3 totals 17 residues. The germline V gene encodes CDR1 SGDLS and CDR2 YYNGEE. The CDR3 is CASSPTQGTSVNTEAFF. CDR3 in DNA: TGTGCCAGCAGCCCTACCCAGGGAACCTCCGTGAACACTGAAGCTTTCTTT.

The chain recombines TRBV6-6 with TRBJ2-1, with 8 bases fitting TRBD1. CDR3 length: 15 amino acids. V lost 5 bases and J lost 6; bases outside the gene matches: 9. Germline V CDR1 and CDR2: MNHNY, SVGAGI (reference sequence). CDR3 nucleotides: TGTGCCAGCAGTACCGGGGACAGGTTACCCAATGAGCAGTTCTTC. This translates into CASSTGDRLPNEQFF.

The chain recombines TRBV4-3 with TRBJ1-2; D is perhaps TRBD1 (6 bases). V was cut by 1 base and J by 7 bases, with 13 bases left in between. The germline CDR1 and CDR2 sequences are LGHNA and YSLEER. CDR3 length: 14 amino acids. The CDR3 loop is CASSQVTGRGGYTF. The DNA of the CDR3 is TGCGCCAGCAGCCAAGTGACAGGCCGGGGTGGCTACACCTTC.

CDR3 DNA: TGTGCCAGTCAGACAGGTCGCGGCACTGAAGCTTTCTTT. Amino acid sequence: CASQTGRGTEAFF. The chain has TRBV19 and TRBJ1-1; D might be TRBD1 (6 bases). Germline-derived CDR1 and CDR2 are LNHDA and SQIVND (reference sequence). V was clipped by 8 bases and J by 4 bases, with 14 bases between them. This CDR3 is built from 13 residues.

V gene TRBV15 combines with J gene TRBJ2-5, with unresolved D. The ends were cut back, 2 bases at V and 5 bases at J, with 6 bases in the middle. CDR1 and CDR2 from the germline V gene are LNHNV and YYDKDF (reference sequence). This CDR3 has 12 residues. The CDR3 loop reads CATSRQTETQYF. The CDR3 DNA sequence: TGTGCCACCAGCAGACAAACTGAGACCCAGTACTTC.

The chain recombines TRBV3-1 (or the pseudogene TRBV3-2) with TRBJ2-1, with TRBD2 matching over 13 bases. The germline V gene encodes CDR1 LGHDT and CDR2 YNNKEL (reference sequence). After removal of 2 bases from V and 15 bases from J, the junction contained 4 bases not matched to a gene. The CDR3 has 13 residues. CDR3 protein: CASSQSTSGGAFF. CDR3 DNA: TGTGCCAGCAGCCAATCTACTAGCGGGGGGGCGTTCTTC.